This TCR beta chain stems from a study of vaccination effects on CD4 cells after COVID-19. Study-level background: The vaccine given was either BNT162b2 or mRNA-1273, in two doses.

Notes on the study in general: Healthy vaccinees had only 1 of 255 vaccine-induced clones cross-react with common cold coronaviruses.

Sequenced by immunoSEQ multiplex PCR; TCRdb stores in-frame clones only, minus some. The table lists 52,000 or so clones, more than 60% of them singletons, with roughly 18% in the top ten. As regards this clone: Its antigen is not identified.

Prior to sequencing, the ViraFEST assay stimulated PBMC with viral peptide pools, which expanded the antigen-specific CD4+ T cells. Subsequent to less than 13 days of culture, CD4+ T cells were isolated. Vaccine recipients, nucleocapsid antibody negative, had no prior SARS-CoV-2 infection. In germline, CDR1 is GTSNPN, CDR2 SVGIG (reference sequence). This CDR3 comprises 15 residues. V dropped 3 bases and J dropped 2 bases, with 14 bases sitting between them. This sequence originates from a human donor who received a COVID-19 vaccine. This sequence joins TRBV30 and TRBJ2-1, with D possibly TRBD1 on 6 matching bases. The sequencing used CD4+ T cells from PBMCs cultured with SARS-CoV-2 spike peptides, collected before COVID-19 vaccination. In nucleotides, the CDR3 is TGTGCCTGGAGAACAGGGCTTTTGGCCTACAATGAGCAGTTCTTC. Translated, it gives CAWRTGLLAYNEQFF.